This TCR beta chain was recorded in a study of T-cell memory formation after mild COVID-19. The overall study: Among the donors, TCR clusters were largely specific to each donor.

TCR alpha and TCR beta cDNA libraries carrying sample barcodes and UMIs came from 5'RACE with constant-segment primers. TCRdb re-derived calls from the 5' RACE reads in MiXCR, one entry per CDR3 protein. The table has 250,000 to 350,000 distinct CDR3 sequences, more than 15% seen once. After removal of 5 bases from V and 1 base from J, the junction contained 5 bases not matched to a gene. The CDR3 extends over 16 amino acids. Per germline, CDR1 MNHEY and CDR2 SVGEGT. This clonotype has only a few counts. Sequencing used PBMCs or a T cell subset sorted from them (not recorded which). The receptor's source is a man younger than 35 who had mild COVID-19 (a few samples of this study predate the infection). Cell type and time point are not known. V and J are TRBV6-2 or TRBV6-3 and TRBJ2-1; TRBD2 matches 10 bases. This chain's CDR3 is CASSGVLAGSYNEQFF. CDR3 DNA: TGTGCCAGCAGTGGGGTACTAGCGGGGTCCTACAATGAGCAGTTCTTC.